This is a list of T cell receptor beta chains from one sample in a study of shared clonotypes between healthy human individuals. Profiled with immunoSEQ multiplex PCR; TCRdb holds only in-frame clones, not every one. Seen here are millions of clones, 95% observed once, and the top ten hold 0.1% to 0.15%. What was sequenced was naive CD4+ T cells sorted from blood. These receptors were obtained from a young man in good health. Each CDR3 is given with its conserved first and last residue. Each record gives: D gene, J gene, clone size, V gene, CDR3 DNA, CDR3 protein. A D gene is named only where the DNA matches it firmly. The size field is filled for only some rows; it gives once, few, many or a size class.

D: -; J: TRBJ2-2; size: -; V: TRBV19; DNA: TGTGCCAGTAGTATAGGAGGGGGAACCGGGGAGCTGTTTTTT; CDR3: CASSIGGGTGELFF
D: -; J: TRBJ1-2; size: -; V: TRBV7-7; DNA: TGTGCTAGCAGCTCCCACCAAAGCGGGGTGACAAAAGGCTACACCTTC; CDR3: CASSSHQSGVTKGYTF
D: -; J: TRBJ1-1; size: -; V: TRBV28; DNA: TGTGCCAGTAACCAAGGGGGAGGGGCGCGTGAAGCTTTCTTT; CDR3: CASNQGGGAREAFF
D: -; J: TRBJ2-1; size: -; V: TRBV4-3; DNA: TGCGCCAGCAGCCAAGAGGCCCCCCGCGGAGGCTACTCCTACAATGAGCAGTTCTTC; CDR3: CASSQEAPRGGYSYNEQFF
D: TRBD1; J: TRBJ2-7; size: -; V: TRBV7-9; DNA: TGTGCCAGCAGGCCACCACCGGGACAGGGGGTCGAAGACTACGAGCAGTACTTC; CDR3: CASRPPPGQGVEDYEQYF
D: -; J: TRBJ2-7; size: -; V: TRBV30; DNA: TGTGCCTGGAGTCCAGGGACGGTCTACGAGCAGTACTTC; CDR3: CAWSPGTVYEQYF
D: -; J: TRBJ1-2; size: once; V: TRBV27; DNA: TGTGCCAGCAGTCTAACAGGGTACGGTAACTATGGCTACACCTTC; CDR3: CASSLTGYGNYGYTF
D: TRBD1; J: TRBJ1-2; size: -; V: TRBV2; DNA: TGTGCCAGCAGGACAGGGGGGGACTATGGCTACACCTTC; CDR3: CASRTGGDYGYTF
D: -; J: TRBJ2-1; size: -; V: TRBV19; DNA: TGTGCCAGTAGTATTTCCGCGGGGAGCTCCTACAATGAGCAGTTCTTC; CDR3: CASSISAGSSYNEQFF
D: TRBD1; J: TRBJ1-1; size: -; V: TRBV27; DNA: TGTGCCAGCAGTTTATGGGGGACAGGAGTGAACACTGAAGCTTTCTTT; CDR3: CASSLWGTGVNTEAFF
D: TRBD1; J: TRBJ2-7; size: once; V: TRBV2; DNA: TGTGCCAGCAGTGGTGGGGACAGGGGGCAAAAGTACTTC; CDR3: CASSGGDRGQKYF
D: -; J: TRBJ1-4; size: -; V: TRBV18; DNA: TGTGCCAGCTCACCACCGGGACACGAGGGGGAAAAACTGTTTTTT; CDR3: CASSPPGHEGEKLFF
D: TRBD1; J: TRBJ2-1; size: once; V: TRBV28; DNA: TGTGCCAGCAGGCTGACAGGGGTCTCTGAGCAGTTCTTC; CDR3: CASRLTGVSEQFF
D: TRBD1; J: TRBJ1-6; size: -; V: TRBV29-1; DNA: TGCAGCGTTGGACAGGGGGGAAATTCACCCCTCCACTTT; CDR3: CSVGQGGNSPLHF
D: -; J: TRBJ2-2; size: -; V: TRBV5-1; DNA: TGCGCCAGCAGCTTGCAACTCAGGGGTAACACCGGGGAGCTGTTTTTT; CDR3: CASSLQLRGNTGELFF
D: -; J: TRBJ1-2; size: -; V: TRBV6-1; DNA: TGTGCCAGCAGCGTGGATGTGTCTGTCTATGGCTACACCTTC; CDR3: CASSVDVSVYGYTF
D: -; J: TRBJ1-1; size: -; V: TRBV6-5; DNA: TGTGCCAGCAGACGGACGGGCAACACTGAAGCTTTCTTT; CDR3: CASRRTGNTEAFF
D: -; J: TRBJ1-1; size: -; V: TRBV5-1; DNA: TGCGCCAGCAGAAGGGGGGCACAGGATCTGAACACTGAAGCTTTCTTT; CDR3: CASRRGAQDLNTEAFF
D: -; J: TRBJ2-7; size: -; V: TRBV6-6; DNA: TGTGCCAGCAGTTACTCCACAGGGCGCGAGCAGTACTTC; CDR3: CASSYSTGREQYF
D: -; J: TRBJ2-5; size: -; V: TRBV5-4; DNA: TGTGCCAGCAGCTTCAGGGGAGGGGAGACCCAGTACTTC; CDR3: CASSFRGGETQYF
D: -; J: TRBJ1-5; size: -; V: TRBV5-1; DNA: TGCGCCAGCAGCTTGGGCCCCGAGAGCAATCAGCCCCAGCATTTT; CDR3: CASSLGPESNQPQHF
D: -; J: TRBJ2-3; size: -; V: TRBV10-2; DNA: TGCGCCAGCAGTGAGCTAGATACGCAGTATTTT; CDR3: CASSELDTQYF
D: TRBD1; J: TRBJ2-1; size: once; V: TRBV6-6; DNA: TGTGCCAGCACCCAACAGGGGGCAGGATACAATGAGCAGTTCTTC; CDR3: CASTQQGAGYNEQFF
D: TRBD1; J: TRBJ1-6; size: -; V: TRBV18; DNA: TGTGCCAGCTCACTCGGGACAGCAGTGTCCTCCTATAATTCACCCCTCCACTTT; CDR3: CASSLGTAVSSYNSPLHF
D: -; J: TRBJ2-1; size: -; V: TRBV11-2; DNA: TGTGCCAGCAGTTTGGCGGTGTACAATGAGCAGTTCTTC; CDR3: CASSLAVYNEQFF
D: -; J: TRBJ1-1; size: -; V: TRBV6-1; DNA: TGTGCCAGCAGCTTGACAGAGAACACTGAAGCTTTCTTT; CDR3: CASSLTENTEAFF
D: -; J: TRBJ1-5; size: -; V: TRBV27; DNA: TGTGCCAGCAGTTTATCCGGTTTACGTCCGAATCAGCCCCAGCATTTT; CDR3: CASSLSGLRPNQPQHF
D: -; J: TRBJ1-5; size: -; V: TRBV7-2; DNA: TGTGCCAGCAGCTCATACAATCAGCCCCAGCATTTT; CDR3: CASSSYNQPQHF
D: TRBD1; J: TRBJ1-4; size: -; V: TRBV6-5; DNA: TGTGCCAGCAGTCGCGACAGGGGGCTCGTTGAAAAACTGTTTTTT; CDR3: CASSRDRGLVEKLFF
D: TRBD2; J: TRBJ2-1; size: -; V: TRBV9; DNA: TGTGCCAGCAGCGTAGACGGGAGGGCAGATAATGAGCAGTTCTTC; CDR3: CASSVDGRADNEQFF
D: -; J: TRBJ1-5; size: -; V: TRBV6-5; DNA: TGTGCCAGCAGTCTGACCCTCGGTCAGCCCCAGCATTTT; CDR3: CASSLTLGQPQHF
D: -; J: TRBJ2-1; size: -; V: TRBV5-1; DNA: TGCGCCAGCACCCGCGGGGGCGCTCTTATCTATGAGCAGTTCTTC; CDR3: CASTRGGALIYEQFF
D: -; J: TRBJ1-1; size: -; V: TRBV11-1; DNA: TGTGCCAGCAGCTTCCCTTCCCCTATAAACACTGAAGCTTTCTTT; CDR3: CASSFPSPINTEAFF
D: TRBD2; J: TRBJ2-3; size: -; V: TRBV2; DNA: TGTGCCAGCAGTGCCGCGGGAGGGCGCACAGATACGCAGTATTTT; CDR3: CASSAAGGRTDTQYF
D: TRBD1; J: TRBJ1-5; size: -; V: TRBV19; DNA: TGTGCCAGTAGTATCCACAGGGGCCAGCCCCAGCATTTT; CDR3: CASSIHRGQPQHF
D: TRBD1; J: TRBJ1-1; size: -; V: TRBV10-3; DNA: TGTGCCATCAGTGAGGACAGGGGAAACACTGAAGCTTTCTTT; CDR3: CAISEDRGNTEAFF
D: -; J: TRBJ2-1; size: -; V: TRBV7-8; DNA: TGTGCCAGCAGCTTAGAGGTCGGGGCCTACAATGAGCAGTTCTTC; CDR3: CASSLEVGAYNEQFF